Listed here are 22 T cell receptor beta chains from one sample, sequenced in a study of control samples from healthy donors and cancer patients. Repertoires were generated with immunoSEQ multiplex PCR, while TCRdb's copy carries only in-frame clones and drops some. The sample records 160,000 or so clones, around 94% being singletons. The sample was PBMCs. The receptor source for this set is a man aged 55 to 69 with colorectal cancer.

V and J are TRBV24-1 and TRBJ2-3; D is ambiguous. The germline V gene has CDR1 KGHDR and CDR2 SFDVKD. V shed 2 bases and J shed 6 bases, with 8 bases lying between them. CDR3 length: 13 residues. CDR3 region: CATSDSSRDTQYF. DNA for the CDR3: TGTGCCACCAGTGATTCGAGTAGGGATACGCAGTATTTT.

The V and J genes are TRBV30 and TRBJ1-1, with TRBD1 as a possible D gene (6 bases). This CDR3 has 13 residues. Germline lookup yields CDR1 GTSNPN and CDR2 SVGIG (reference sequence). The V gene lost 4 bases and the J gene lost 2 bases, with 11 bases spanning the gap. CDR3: CAWKGQHNTEAFF. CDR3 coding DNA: TGTGCCTGGAAGGGACAACACAACACTGAAGCTTTCTTT.

For the CDR3, the DNA is TGTGCCTGGAGTCCACATATTCGGGGGGGAGGCTATGGCTACACCTTC. It specifies CAWSPHIRGGGYGYTF. The V and J genes are TRBV30 and TRBJ1-2; D may be TRBD1 (5 bases). Germline V gene lookup returns CDR1 GTSNPN and CDR2 SVGIG (reference sequence). Deletions cut 2 bases from V and 4 bases from J, with 20 bases between. The CDR3 totals 16 residues.

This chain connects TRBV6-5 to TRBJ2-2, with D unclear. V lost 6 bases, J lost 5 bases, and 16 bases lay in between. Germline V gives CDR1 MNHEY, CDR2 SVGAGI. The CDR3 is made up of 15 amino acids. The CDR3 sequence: CASRVTLGWTGELFF. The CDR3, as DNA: TGTGCCAGCAGAGTGACACTGGGGTGGACCGGGGAGCTGTTTTTT.

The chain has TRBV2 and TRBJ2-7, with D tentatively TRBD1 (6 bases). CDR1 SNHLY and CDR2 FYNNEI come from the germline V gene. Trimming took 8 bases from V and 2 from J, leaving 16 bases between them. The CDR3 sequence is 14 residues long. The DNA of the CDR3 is TGTGCCAGCTGTGTCAAGGACAGAGCCTACGAGCAGTACTTC. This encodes CASCVKDRAYEQYF.

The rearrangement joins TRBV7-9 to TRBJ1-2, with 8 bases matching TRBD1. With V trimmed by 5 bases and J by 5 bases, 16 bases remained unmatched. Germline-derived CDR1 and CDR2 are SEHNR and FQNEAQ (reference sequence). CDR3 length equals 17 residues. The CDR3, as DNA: TGTGCCAGCAGCCCGGGGACAGGCCGAATCGGAGGGTATGGCTACACCTTC. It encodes CASSPGTGRIGGYGYTF.

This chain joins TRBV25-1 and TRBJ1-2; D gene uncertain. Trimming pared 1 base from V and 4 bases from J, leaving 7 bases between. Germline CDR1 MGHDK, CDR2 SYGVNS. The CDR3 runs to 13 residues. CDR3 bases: TGTGCCAGCAGTGAATCGACGGCCTATGGCTACACCTTC. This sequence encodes CASSESTAYGYTF.

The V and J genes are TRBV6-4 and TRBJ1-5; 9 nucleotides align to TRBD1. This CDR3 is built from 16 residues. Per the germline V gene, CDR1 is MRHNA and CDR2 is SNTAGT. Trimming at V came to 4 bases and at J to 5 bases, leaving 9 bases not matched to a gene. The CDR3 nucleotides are TGTGCCAGCAGTGTTCCCAGACAGGGGGGCGATCAGCCCCAGCATTTT. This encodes CASSVPRQGGDQPQHF.

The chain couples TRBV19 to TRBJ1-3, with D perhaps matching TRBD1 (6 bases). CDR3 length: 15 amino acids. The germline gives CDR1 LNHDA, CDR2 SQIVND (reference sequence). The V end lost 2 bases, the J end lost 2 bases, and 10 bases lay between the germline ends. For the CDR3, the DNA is TGTGCCAGTAGTATACCGGGGGCTGCTGGAAACACCATATATTTT. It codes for CASSIPGAAGNTIYF.

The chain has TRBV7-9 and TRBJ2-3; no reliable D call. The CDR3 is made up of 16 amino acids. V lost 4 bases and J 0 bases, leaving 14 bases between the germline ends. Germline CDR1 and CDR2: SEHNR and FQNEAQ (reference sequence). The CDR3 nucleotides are TGTGCCAGCAGCTGGCTCGAATCCCCTAGCACAGATACGCAGTATTTT. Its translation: CASSWLESPSTDTQYF.

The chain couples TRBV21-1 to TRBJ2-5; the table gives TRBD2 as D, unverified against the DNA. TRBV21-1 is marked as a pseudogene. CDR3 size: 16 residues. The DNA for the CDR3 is TGTGCCAGCAGCAATCGACGGGGAGGGTTGAGAGAGACCCAGTACTTC. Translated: CASSNRRGGLRETQYF.

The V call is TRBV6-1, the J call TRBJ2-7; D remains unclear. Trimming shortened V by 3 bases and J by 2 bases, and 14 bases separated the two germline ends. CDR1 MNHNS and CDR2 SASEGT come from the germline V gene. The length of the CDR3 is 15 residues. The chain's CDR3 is CASSDGPPLTYEQYF. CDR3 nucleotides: TGTGCCAGCAGTGATGGGCCTCCCCTGACCTACGAGCAGTACTTC.

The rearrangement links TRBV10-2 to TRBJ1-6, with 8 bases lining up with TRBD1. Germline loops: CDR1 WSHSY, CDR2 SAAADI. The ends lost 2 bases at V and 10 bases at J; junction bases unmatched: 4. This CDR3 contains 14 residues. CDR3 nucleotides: TGCGCCAGCAGTGAGGTTCAGGGGGCCTCACCCCTCCACTTT. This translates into CASSEVQGASPLHF.

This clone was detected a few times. The CDR3 here is CSVGGFSGYTF. In DNA, the CDR3 is TGCAGCGTTGGTGGGTTTTCGGGCTACACCTTC. V is TRBV29-1 and J is TRBJ1-2; D not certain. V was pared by 4 bases and J by 8 bases, with 11 bases between. Per germline, CDR1 SQVTM and CDR2 ANQGSEA. This CDR3 comprises 11 residues. Variable domain in full (rest from reference TRBV29-1 and TRBJ1-2): SAVISQKPSRDICQRGTSLTIQCQVDSQVTMMFWYRQQPGQSLTLIATANQGSEATYESGFVIDKFPISRPNLTFSTLTVSNMSPEDSSIYLCSVGGFSGYTFGSGTRLTVV.

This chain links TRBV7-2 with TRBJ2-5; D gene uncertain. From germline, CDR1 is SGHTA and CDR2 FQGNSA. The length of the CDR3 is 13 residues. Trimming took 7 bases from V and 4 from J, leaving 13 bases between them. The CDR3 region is CASTFKFGETQYF. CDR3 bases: TGTGCCAGCACCTTTAAGTTCGGAGAGACCCAGTACTTC.

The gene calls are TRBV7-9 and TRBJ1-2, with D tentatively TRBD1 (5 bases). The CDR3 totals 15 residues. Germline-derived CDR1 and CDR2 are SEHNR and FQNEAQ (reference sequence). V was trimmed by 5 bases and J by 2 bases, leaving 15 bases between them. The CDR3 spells CASSPRVLGNYGYTF. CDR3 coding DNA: TGTGCCAGCAGCCCCAGGGTTTTAGGGAACTATGGCTACACCTTC.

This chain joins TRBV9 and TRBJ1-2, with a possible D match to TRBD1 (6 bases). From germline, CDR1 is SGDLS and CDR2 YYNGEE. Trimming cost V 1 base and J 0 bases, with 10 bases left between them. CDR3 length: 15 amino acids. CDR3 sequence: CASSVSGVSNYGYTF. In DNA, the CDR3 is TGTGCCAGCAGCGTATCAGGGGTCTCTAACTATGGCTACACCTTC.

As DNA, the CDR3 is TGTGCCAGCAGTTCACGGACAGACGAAGCTTTCTTT. It encodes CASSSRTDEAFF. The chain employs TRBV6-2 or TRBV6-3 and TRBJ1-1; TRBD1 might be the D (6 bases). This CDR3 has 12 amino acids. Germline values: CDR1 MNHEY, CDR2 SVGEGT. V lost 4 bases to trimming and J lost 8 bases, with 11 bases between them.

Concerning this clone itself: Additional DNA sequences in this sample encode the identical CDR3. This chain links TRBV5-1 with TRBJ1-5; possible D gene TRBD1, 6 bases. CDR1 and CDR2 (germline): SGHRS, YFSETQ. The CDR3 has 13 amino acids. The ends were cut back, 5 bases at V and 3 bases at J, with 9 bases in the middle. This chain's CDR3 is CASSSGDNQPQHF. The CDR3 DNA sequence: TGCGCCAGCAGTTCAGGGGACAATCAGCCCCAGCATTTT.

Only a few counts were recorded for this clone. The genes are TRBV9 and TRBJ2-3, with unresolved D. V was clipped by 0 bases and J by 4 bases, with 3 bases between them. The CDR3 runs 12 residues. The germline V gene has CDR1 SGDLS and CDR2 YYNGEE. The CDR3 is CASSVGPDTQYF. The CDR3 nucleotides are TGTGCCAGCAGCGTAGGCCCAGATACGCAGTATTTT.

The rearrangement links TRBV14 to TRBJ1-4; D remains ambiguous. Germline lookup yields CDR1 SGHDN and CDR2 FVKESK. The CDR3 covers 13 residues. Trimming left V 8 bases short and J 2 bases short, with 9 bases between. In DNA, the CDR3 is TGTGCCAGCGGCGGAGGGACTAATGAAAAACTGTTTTTT. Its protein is CASGGGTNEKLFF.

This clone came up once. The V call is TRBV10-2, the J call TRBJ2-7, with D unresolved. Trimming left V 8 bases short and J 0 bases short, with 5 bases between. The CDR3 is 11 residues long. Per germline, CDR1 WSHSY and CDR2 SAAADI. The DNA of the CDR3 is TGCGCCAGCTCCAGCTCCTACGAGCAGTACTTC. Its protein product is CASSSSYEQYF.